This entry features one T cell receptor (beta chain) sequence. Antigen: not known. One end of the junction does not line up with germline, which may come from a read error. These data are taken from a study of T cells in Graves' hyperthyroidism and ophthalmopathy. Study details: Peripheral blood was taken when the disease was first diagnosed, before any treatment began. Study-wide points: Ophthalmopathy, which appeared later, was predicted by the model a median around 6.9 months before onset.

RNA transcripts served as the template for amplifying TCR beta CDR3 regions. The HTBI primer set was used in a first-round RT-PCR of the TCR CDR3. TCRdb reprocessed the multiplex PCR reads with MiXCR, giving one entry per CDR3 protein. The table has roughly 750,000 distinct CDR3 sequences, less than 20% seen once. For Graves' hyperthyroidism to be stable, ophthalmopathy could not progress within 18 months. The germline CDR1 and CDR2 sequences are SGHRS and YFSETQ. This CDR3 comprises 16 residues. Material: blood. This chain joins TRBV5-1 and TRBJ2-1; D is perhaps TRBD2 (5 bases). The TCR originated in a man aged 18 to 35 with Graves' hyperthyroidism. CDR3 DNA: TGCGCCAGCAGCTTGGAAGCGGTGAGCTCCTACAATGAGCTGTTCTTC. Protein product: CASSLEAVSSYNELFF.